The 30 T cell receptor beta chains below come from one sample, sequenced in a study of cytotoxic CD8 clonotypes in ibrutinib-treated CLL. Measured with immunoSEQ multiplex PCR; TCRdb has only the in-frame clones, and not every one. The table has around 300,000 clones, roughly 85% seen once; the top ten hold 6.5% to 8.5%. The source material was PBMCs, sampled before ibrutinib treatment. The receptors were sampled from a human donor with chronic lymphocytic leukemia.

The table lists this clone with a few counts. This sequence joins TRBV18 and TRBJ1-1; unclear D gene. CDR1 and CDR2 from the germline V gene are KGHSH and LQKENI. V was cut by 4 bases and J by 1 base, with 16 bases left in between. CDR3 length: 16 amino acids. The chain's CDR3 is CASSQEVARTNTEAFF. The CDR3 coding sequence is TGTGCCAGCTCACAGGAGGTCGCCAGAACGAACACTGAAGCTTTCTTT. The variable domain in full, completed from reference TRBV18 and TRBJ1-1, reads NAGVMQNPRHLVRRRGQEARLRCSPMKGHSHVYWYRQLPEEGLKFMVYLQKENIIDESGMPKERFSAEFPKEGPSILRIQQVVRGDSAAYFCASSQEVARTNTEAFFGQGTRLTVV.

The chain joins TRBV6-5 to TRBJ2-5, with D unresolved. TRBJ2-7 explains the end of the DNA better; the J call may be wrong. There are 14 residues in the CDR3. Germline lookup yields CDR1 MNHEY and CDR2 SVGAGI. CDR3 amino acids: CASSYSGGTYEQYF. In DNA, the CDR3 is TGTGCCAGCAGTTACTCAGGCGGAACCTACGAGCAGTACTTC.

V is TRBV9 and J is TRBJ2-2; D remains ambiguous. Per the germline V gene, CDR1 is SGDLS and CDR2 is YYNGEE. Trimming shortened V by 7 bases and J by 6 bases, and 13 bases separated the two germline ends. This CDR3 is built from 13 residues. CDR3 region: CASRLIESGELFF. The CDR3 region has the DNA TGTGCCAGCCGGTTAATAGAATCCGGGGAGCTGTTTTTT.

The rearrangement joins TRBV5-1 to TRBJ1-4; a possible D gene is TRBD1 (5 bases). Germline values: CDR1 SGHRS, CDR2 YFSETQ. This CDR3 contains 14 residues. V lost 4 bases to trimming and J lost 6 bases, with 13 bases between them. CDR3 region: CASSPIGGDEKLFF. CDR3 DNA: TGCGCCAGCAGCCCCATTGGGGGGGATGAAAAACTGTTTTTT.

This clone was counted a few times. The chain recombines TRBV7-3 with TRBJ1-2; possible D gene TRBD1, 6 bases. This CDR3 is built from 13 residues. V lost 5 bases to trimming and J lost 1 base, with 8 bases between them. Germline lookup yields CDR1 SGHTA and CDR2 FQGTGA. The CDR3 DNA reads TGTGCCAGCAGCCCGGACAGTAACTATGGCTACACCTTC. Amino acids: CASSPDSNYGYTF.

V usage is TRBV5-1 and J usage is TRBJ2-1; D gene unclear. CDR1 and CDR2 (germline): SGHRS, YFSETQ. V was trimmed by 2 bases and J by 4 bases, leaving 7 bases between them. The CDR3 is 13 residues long. CDR3 loop: CASSLPAYNEQFF. CDR3 nucleotides: TGCGCCAGCAGCTTACCAGCTTACAATGAGCAGTTCTTC.

The rearrangement uses TRBV15 and TRBJ2-7; TRBD2 matches at 12 bases. After removal of 1 base from V and 2 bases from J, the junction contained 9 bases not matched to a gene. Germline CDR1 LNHNV, CDR2 YYDKDF (reference sequence). The CDR3 loop spans 18 amino acids. Here the CDR3 DNA reads TGTGCCACCAGCAGAGGGCTAGCGGGAGGGTTTACGACCTACGAGCAGTACTTC. Translated, it gives CATSRGLAGGFTTYEQYF.

The chain links TRBV7-9 to TRBJ1-5; no reliable D call. Germline V gene lookup returns CDR1 SEHNR and CDR2 FQNEAQ (reference sequence). The CDR3 sequence is 15 residues long. With 0 bases removed from V and 0 bases from J, the gap between germline ends came to 6 bases. The chain's CDR3 is CASSLARDSNQPQHF. In DNA, the CDR3 is TGTGCCAGCAGCTTAGCGAGGGATAGCAATCAGCCCCAGCATTTT.

The chain combines TRBV4-3 with TRBJ1-3; 7 bases align to TRBD1. Germline CDR1 LGHNA, CDR2 YSLEER. V shed 3 bases and J 0 bases; nucleotides not matched to a gene: 8. The CDR3 spans 17 residues. The CDR3 loop reads CASSQATGVNSGNTIYF. The CDR3 DNA follows: TGCGCCAGCAGCCAGGCTACAGGGGTCAACTCTGGAAACACCATATATTTT.

The chain couples TRBV29-1 to TRBJ2-1; 14 positions match TRBD2. Per the germline V gene, CDR1 is SQVTM and CDR2 is ANQGSEA. Losses at the gene ends were 8 bases for V and 7 bases for J; bases not matched to a gene: 7. CDR3 length equals 14 residues. CDR3 bases: TGCAGCACCAGACTAGCGGGAGGGCATAATGAGCAGTTCTTC. Translation: CSTRLAGGHNEQFF.

The rearrangement links TRBV27 to TRBJ1-1, with D unclear. Trimming removed 5 bases at V and 0 bases at J, with 10 bases between. Germline lookup yields CDR1 MNHEY and CDR2 SMNVEV (reference sequence). The CDR3 is made up of 14 amino acids. The DNA of the CDR3 is TGTGCCAGCAGTGTTAAACGTGTGAACACTGAAGCTTTCTTT. This codes for CASSVKRVNTEAFF.

This chain uses TRBV28 with TRBJ1-1, with no clear D. CDR3 length: 11 residues. V lost 5 bases and J lost 12, with 13 bases in between. The germline V gene has CDR1 MDHEN and CDR2 SYDVKM. The CDR3 reads CASSLLVEPFF. The DNA for the CDR3 is TGTGCCAGCAGTCTCCTTGTGGAACCTTTCTTT.

The chain uses TRBV4-2 and TRBJ2-2; maybe TRBD2 (6 bases). Trimming removed 3 bases at V and 5 bases at J, with 13 bases between. CDR3 size: 15 residues. Germline values: CDR1 LGHNA, CDR2 YNFKEQ. In nucleotides, the CDR3 is TGTGCCAGCAGCCAGATGGGACTCGCAACCGGGGAGCTGTTTTTT. It is translated as CASSQMGLATGELFF.

The genes are TRBV19 and TRBJ2-5; 9 bases align to TRBD2. Trimming removed 6 bases from V and 4 bases from J; junction bases left unmatched: 6. The CDR3 contains 14 residues. Germline CDR1 LNHDA, CDR2 SQIVND (reference sequence). The CDR3 region has the DNA TGTGCCAGTAGCCCCCGAGCGGGAGGAGAGACCCAGTACTTC. Its translation is CASSPRAGGETQYF. Supplemented by reference TRBV19 and TRBJ2-5, the full variable domain reads DGGITQSPKYLFRKEGQNVTLSCEQNLNHDAMYWYRQDPGQGLRLIYYSQIVNDFQKGDIAEGYSVSREKKESFPLTVTSAQKNPTAFYLCASSPRAGGETQYFGPGTRLLVL.

The chain has TRBV10-3 and TRBJ2-3, with 12 bases lining up with TRBD2. Germline V gene lookup returns CDR1 ENHRY and CDR2 SYGVKD. The CDR3 consists of 17 residues. The V segment lost 4 bases and the J segment 0 bases; nucleotides outside the gene matches: 5. CDR3 sequence (DNA): TGTGCCATCAGTGGGACTAGCGGGGCTGGTAGCACAGATACGCAGTATTTT. Translated, it gives CAISGTSGAGSTDTQYF.

This chain connects TRBV2 to TRBJ2-5, with D perhaps matching TRBD1 (8 bases). Germline values: CDR1 SNHLY, CDR2 FYNNEI. This CDR3 is built from 16 residues. With 0 bases removed from V and 5 bases from J, the gap between germline ends came to 16 bases. The CDR3 sequence: CASSEAVQGGGETQYF. CDR3 nucleotide sequence: TGTGCCAGCAGTGAAGCCGTACAGGGGGGAGGGGAGACCCAGTACTTC. The whole variable domain, remainder taken from reference TRBV2 and TRBJ2-5, is EPEVTQTPSHQVTQMGQEVILRCVPISNHLYFYWYRQILGQKVEFLVSFYNNEISEKSEIFDDQFSVERPDGSNFTLKIRSTKLEDSAMYFCASSEAVQGGGETQYFGPGTRLLVL.

This rearrangement joins TRBV7-2 to TRBJ2-7, with D perhaps TRBD2 (5 bases). This CDR3 is built from 16 residues. V was clipped by 4 bases and J by 4 bases, with 20 bases between them. Germline values: CDR1 SGHTA, CDR2 FQGNSA. The CDR3 DNA is TGTGCCAGCAGCTCGAGACCTCGCGGGCCGCCTTACGAGCAGTACTTC. Protein: CASSSRPRGPPYEQYF.

This clone was seen only a few times. The genes are TRBV19 and TRBJ2-7; possible D gene TRBD1, 5 bases. V shed 10 bases and J shed 6 bases, with 13 bases lying between them. Germline CDR1 LNHDA, CDR2 SQIVND (reference sequence). The CDR3 spans 11 residues. The CDR3 is CATSTGAEQYF. The CDR3 DNA is TGTGCCACTTCCACAGGAGCCGAGCAGTACTTC.

A few counts support this clone. The chain uses TRBV7-2 and TRBJ2-2; D remains unclear. The V end lost 4 bases, the J end lost 5 bases, and 11 bases lay between the germline ends. This CDR3 region has 14 residues. Germline CDR1 is SGHTA and CDR2 is FQGNSA. The CDR3 nucleotides are TGTGCCAGCAGCTCGCCCGGGTTTACCGGGGAGCTGTTTTTT. It translates to CASSSPGFTGELFF.

The CDR3 region has the DNA TGTGCCAGCAGCGACCAGAACACTGAAGCTTTCTTT. This encodes CASSDQNTEAFF. The chain is built from TRBV13 and TRBJ1-1; D ambiguous. The CDR3 is 12 amino acids. V was cut by 5 bases and J by 1 base, with 5 bases left in between. Germline CDR1 reads PRHDT; CDR2 reads FYEKMQ (reference sequence).

A word on this clone: The same CDR3 is also encoded by other DNA sequences in this sample. J is TRBJ2-1 and V is TRBV7-2; the D is unclear. V was shortened by 0 bases and J by 5 bases, with 8 bases between the two germline ends. The CDR3 extends over 14 amino acids. Germline V gives CDR1 SGHTA, CDR2 FQGNSA. In DNA, the CDR3 is TGTGCCAGCAGCTTAGCGGGCCGGAACAATGAGCAGTTCTTC. The encoded protein is CASSLAGRNNEQFF.

The rearrangement uses TRBV30 and TRBJ2-5; no clear D gene. The CDR3 has 13 residues. The germline gives CDR1 GTSNPN, CDR2 SVGIG (reference sequence). V gave up 3 bases and J gave up 1 base, with 9 bases separating them. The DNA of the CDR3 is TGTGCCTGGAGGAAGAAGGCCCAAGAGACCCAGTACTTC. Translation gives CAWRKKAQETQYF.

The chain joins TRBV11-2 to TRBJ2-2; 8 bases map to TRBD2. V lost 3 bases to trimming and J lost 2 bases; unmatched junction nucleotides: 5. Germline values: CDR1 SGHAT, CDR2 FQNNGV. The CDR3 runs to 16 residues. CDR3 in DNA: TGTGCCAGCAGCTTCGGTAGCGGGACCAACACCGGGGAGCTGTTTTTT. Translation: CASSFGSGTNTGELFF. The full variable domain, with the rest looked up from reference TRBV11-2 and TRBJ2-2, is EAGVAQSPRYKIIEKRQSVAFWCNPISGHATLYWYQQILGQGPKLLIQFQNNGVVDDSQLPKDRFSAERLKGVDSTLKIQPAKLEDSAVYLCASSFGSGTNTGELFFGEGSRLTVL.

Only a few counts were recorded for this clone. This chain connects TRBV7-6 to TRBJ2-3; D unclear. The germline V and J ends were trimmed by 2 bases and 4 bases, with 4 bases remaining between them. This CDR3 comprises 12 residues. CDR1 SGHVS and CDR2 FNYEAQ come from the germline V gene. CDR3 DNA: TGTGCCAGCAGCTTATTTTCAGATACGCAGTATTTT. Its translation: CASSLFSDTQYF.

J is TRBJ2-5 and V is TRBV9; D not certain. Germline CDR1 reads SGDLS; CDR2 reads YYNGEE. The CDR3 is made up of 14 amino acids. The V end was cut by 0 bases, the J end by 2 bases, with 8 bases between. CDR3 protein: CASSVAGTQETQYF. The CDR3 DNA sequence: TGTGCCAGCAGCGTAGCCGGAACGCAAGAGACCCAGTACTTC.

The rearrangement uses TRBV18 and TRBJ2-1, with 9 bases fitting TRBD1. The J segment lost 6 bases and the V segment lost 3 bases, leaving 6 bases of the junction unmatched. Germline assignment: CDR1 KGHSH and CDR2 LQKENI. The CDR3 spans 15 residues. The CDR3 DNA sequence: TGTGCCAGCTCACCCTGGGACAGGGAATCCAATGAGCAGTTCTTC. This gives the protein CASSPWDRESNEQFF.

This clone appeared a single time. This sequence joins TRBV14 and TRBJ2-5; perhaps D is TRBD1 or TRBD2 (5 bases each). Germline V CDR1 and CDR2: SGHDN, FVKESK. The CDR3 length is 15 residues. Trimming pared 0 bases from V and 2 bases from J, leaving 10 bases between. The CDR3 loop reads CASSQDEGRQETQYF. The CDR3 region has the DNA TGTGCCAGCAGCCAAGATGAGGGACGGCAAGAGACCCAGTACTTC.

The chain combines TRBV11-3 with TRBJ1-1; 9 bases are a match to TRBD1. From germline, CDR1 is SGHNT and CDR2 YENEEA. The CDR3 totals 15 residues. V lost 3 bases to trimming and J lost 4 bases; unmatched junction nucleotides: 6. The DNA for the CDR3 is TGTGCCAGCAGCTTTACAGGGGGCGTAGGCACTGAAGCTTTCTTT. As protein: CASSFTGGVGTEAFF.

The CDR3 spells CASSVAGAYEQYF. The CDR3 DNA sequence: TGTGCCAGTAGTGTGGCGGGAGCTTACGAGCAGTACTTC. This chain links TRBV19 with TRBJ2-7, with 7 bases aligning to TRBD2. CDR3 length: 13 amino acids. Germline CDR1 is LNHDA and CDR2 is SQIVND (reference sequence). The V gene end was trimmed by 5 bases and the J gene end by 4 bases; junction bases not matched to a gene: 5.

This rearrangement joins TRBV4-3 to TRBJ2-5; TRBD1 matches 8 bases. With V trimmed by 4 bases and J by 5 bases, 6 bases remained unmatched. CDR1 and CDR2 (germline): LGHNA, YSLEER. The CDR3 is 14 amino acids. In DNA, the CDR3 is TGCGCCAGCAGCCGGTCAGGGGGCGTGGAGACCCAGTACTTC. Its translation: CASSRSGGVETQYF.